The following is a T cell receptor beta chain sequence with its context. Its antigen is still unknown. One end of the junction fails to match germline, which may point to a read error. This specimen comes from a study of T cells in lung cancer brain metastases (dated by TCRdb to the late 2010s). About the full investigation: Most of the roughly 20 patients had a history of tobacco use, with a median of roughly 40 pack-years. The cohort included approximately 20 patients who provided some 40 specimens, with each patient contributing one primary lung lesion and one brain metastasis. In this study, the TCR beta CDR3 repertoires of fully resected primary non-small cell lung cancers were compared with those of paired brain metastases. Eighteen of the 20 patients received no interval therapy between primary and metastasis resection. An average DNA integrity number of 3.5 to 4.5 was found in both primary and metastatic specimens, and no significant difference was detected between sites. A median interval of roughly 50 weeks was observed between acquisition of the primary and brain metastasis specimens. A median age at first diagnosis of 45 to 60 years was recorded for the patients, of whom 9 were male and some eleven were female.

Between about 2.24 and 4.92 ug genomic DNA was input per sample, and equal DNA input was given to paired samples. TCR beta libraries were constructed with the immunoSEQ hsTCRbeta Kit, with multiplexed V and J gene primers used across two PCR steps. The pooled libraries, together with positive and negative controls, were sequenced on an Illumina MiSeq running a 100-cycle paired-end protocol. The source study handled its data this way. The immunoSEQ vendor processed the raw data into normalized, annotated TCR beta repertoire reports. Richness was defined as unique clones by nucleotide sequence, with iChao1 and Efron-Thisted estimators extrapolating total richness. Pielou's evenness, Simpson's index, top-ten clone proportional abundance, and Morisita overlap index were used to characterize and compare paired lesions. Imported from immuneACCESS, the table was reduced by TCRdb to in-frame sequences with V and J called. These copies leave out some clones; in studies compared against another copy, an unresolved V gene accounts for under half, and the cause of the remainder is not known. V, J and clone size derive from that table, while D and trimming were established from the DNA sequence. The sample table holds several thousand clones, of which approximately 83% were seen once. The ten largest clones add up to around 2.4% of the sample.

Resection was performed in the patients for synchronous oligometastatic disease or for delayed recurrence of a solitary brain metastasis. To avoid including cancers other than NSCLC, any patient with a history of multiple malignancies was excluded. Tumor areas were macrodissected from a few deparaffinized 9.5 to 10 um unstained sections, using marked H&E slides as a guide. Every specimen was formalin-fixed and paraffin-embedded (FFPE). The AllPrep DNA/RNA FFPE Kit was used to extract genomic DNA. As encoded in the germline V gene (reference sequence), CDR1 is LNHDA while CDR2 is SQIVND. Spanning cysteine to phenylalanine, the CDR3 consists of 14 amino acids. Just CDR3 DNA is preserved here, 42 bases in frame from base 1. What the authors observed across the whole study: The ten most abundant clones accounted for a significantly larger fraction of the repertoire in brain metastases than in primaries, which suggests clonal expansion. Effects of preoperative corticosteroids on T cell infiltration in brain metastases could not be controlled. DNA fragmentation in the FFPE samples may have prevented recovery of the complete infiltrating T cell repertoire. Compared with their paired primaries, brain metastases had significantly fewer unique productive clones (median about 1,500 versus 4,500). Most clones were found to be lesion-specific, and limited overlap was observed between paired lesions (mean Morisita index roughly 0.2).

The specimen sequenced was tumor tissue from the primary lung tumor. According to the study, the label for this sample's cell subset or site signals: primary lung cancer lesion. The sequence links TRBV19 to TRBJ1-1; no D gene is confidently identified. The receptor was isolated from a man in his forties or fifties with non-small cell lung cancer. The DNA is TGTGCCAGTAAGAGACCGGGCCCAAACACTGAAACTTTCTTT. Translated, this gives CASKRPGPNTETFF.